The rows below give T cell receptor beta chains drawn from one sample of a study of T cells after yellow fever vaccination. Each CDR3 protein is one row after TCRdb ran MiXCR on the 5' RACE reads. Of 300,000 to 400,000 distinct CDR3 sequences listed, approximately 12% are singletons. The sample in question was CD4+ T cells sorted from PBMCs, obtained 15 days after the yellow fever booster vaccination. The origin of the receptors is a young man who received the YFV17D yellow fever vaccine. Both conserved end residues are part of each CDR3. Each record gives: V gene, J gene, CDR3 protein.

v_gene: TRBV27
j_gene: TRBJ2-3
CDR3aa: CASSLMASPSTDTQYF

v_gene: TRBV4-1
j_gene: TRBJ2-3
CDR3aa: CASSQGRLAGRRGDTQYF

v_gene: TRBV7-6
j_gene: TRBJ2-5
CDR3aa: CASSPARGGRQETQYF

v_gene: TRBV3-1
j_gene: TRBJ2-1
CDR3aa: CASSQPPEVEEQFF

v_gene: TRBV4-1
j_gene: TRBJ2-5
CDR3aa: CASSQDGVAGGFKETQYF

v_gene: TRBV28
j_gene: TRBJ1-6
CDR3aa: CASSSAGVGDSPLHF

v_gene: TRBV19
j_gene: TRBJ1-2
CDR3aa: CASSPDRVDGYTF

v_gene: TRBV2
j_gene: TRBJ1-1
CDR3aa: CASSGGLNTEAFF

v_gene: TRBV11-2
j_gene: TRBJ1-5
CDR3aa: CASSEGPIQPQHF

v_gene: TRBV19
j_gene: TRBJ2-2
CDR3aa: CASSRTGEGGELFF

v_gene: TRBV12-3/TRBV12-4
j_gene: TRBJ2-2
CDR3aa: CASSPGTSGGAGELFF

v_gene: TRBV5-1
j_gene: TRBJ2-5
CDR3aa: CASSFGTDKETQYF

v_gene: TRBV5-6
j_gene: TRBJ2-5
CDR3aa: CASTLSGGPRETQYF

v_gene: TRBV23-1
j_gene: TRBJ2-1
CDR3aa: CASSARQGRGVNEQFF

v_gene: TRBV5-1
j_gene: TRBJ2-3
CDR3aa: CASSFYPGPGRTDTQYF

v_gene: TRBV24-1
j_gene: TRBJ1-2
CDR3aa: CATSDVEGGYTF

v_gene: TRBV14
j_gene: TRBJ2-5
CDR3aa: CASSQRTSGGATGETQYF

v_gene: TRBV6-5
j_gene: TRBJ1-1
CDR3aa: CASSSAGANTEAFF

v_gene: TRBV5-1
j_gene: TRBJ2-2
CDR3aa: CASSPSGTGELFF

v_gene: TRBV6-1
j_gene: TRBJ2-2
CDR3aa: CASSDRARDTGELFF

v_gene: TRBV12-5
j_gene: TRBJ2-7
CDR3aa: CASAWDSSYEQYF

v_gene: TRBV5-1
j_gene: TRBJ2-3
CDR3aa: CASSLDGGSTDTQYF

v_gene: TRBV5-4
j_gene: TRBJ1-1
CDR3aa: CASSGKTGNTEAFF

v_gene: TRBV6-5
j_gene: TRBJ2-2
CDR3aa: CASSYSSGGAWTGELFF

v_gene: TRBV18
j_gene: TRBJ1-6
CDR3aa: CASSPTGRDSPLHF

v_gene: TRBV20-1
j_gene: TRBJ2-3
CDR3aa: CSASGTIRLGQYF

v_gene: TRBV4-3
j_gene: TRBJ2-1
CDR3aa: CASSQDLSLAGQFF

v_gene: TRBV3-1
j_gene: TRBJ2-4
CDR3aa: CASSQVTEAKNIQYF

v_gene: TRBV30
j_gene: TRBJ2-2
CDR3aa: CAWRDRGSGTGELFF

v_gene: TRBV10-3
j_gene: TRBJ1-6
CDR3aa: CAISAIRGGIYNSPLHF

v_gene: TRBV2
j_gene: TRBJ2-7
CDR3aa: CASSEQGVLYEQYF

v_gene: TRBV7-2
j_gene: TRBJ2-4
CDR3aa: CASTTRGGKNIQYF

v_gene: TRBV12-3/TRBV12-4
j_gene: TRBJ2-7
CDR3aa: CASSPSLAGGFEQYF

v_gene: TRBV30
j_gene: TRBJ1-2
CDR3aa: CAWSVQTGNYGYTF

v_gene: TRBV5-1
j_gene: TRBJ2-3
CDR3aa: CASSFERSTDTQYF

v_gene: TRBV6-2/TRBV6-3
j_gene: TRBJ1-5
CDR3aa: CASSIWGGSNQPQHF

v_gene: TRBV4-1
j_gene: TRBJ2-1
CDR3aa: CASSPGLGAGSYNEQFF

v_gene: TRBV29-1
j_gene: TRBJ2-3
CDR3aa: CSVAPTGISDTQYF

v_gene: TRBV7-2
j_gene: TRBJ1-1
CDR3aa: CASSPQGAVEAFF

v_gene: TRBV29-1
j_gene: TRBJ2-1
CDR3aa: CSVVTGTGELNEQFF

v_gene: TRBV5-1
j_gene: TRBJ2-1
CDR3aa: CASSFSQGSGNEQFF

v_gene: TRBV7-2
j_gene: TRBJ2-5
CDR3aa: CASSLEGRTKTQYF

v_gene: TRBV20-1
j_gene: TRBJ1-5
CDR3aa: CSASPGGNQPQHF

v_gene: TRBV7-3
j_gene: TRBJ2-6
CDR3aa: CASSAAKGQGAGHFSGANVLTF

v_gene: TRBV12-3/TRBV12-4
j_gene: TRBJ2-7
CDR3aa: CASSSTGVSYEQYF

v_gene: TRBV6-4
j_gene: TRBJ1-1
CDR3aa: CASSAVQGAPIAFF

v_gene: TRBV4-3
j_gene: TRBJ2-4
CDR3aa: CASSQDLGNIQYF

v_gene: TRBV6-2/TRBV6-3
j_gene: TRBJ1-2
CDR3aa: CASSNPGQGKDGYTF

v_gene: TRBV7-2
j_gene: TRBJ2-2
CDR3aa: CASSLQGGTTGELFF

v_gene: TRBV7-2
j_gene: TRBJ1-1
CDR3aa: CASSFRASDEAFF

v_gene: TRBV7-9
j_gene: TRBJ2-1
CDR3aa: CASTPSGRQQFF

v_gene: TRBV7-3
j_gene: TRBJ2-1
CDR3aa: CASSLSGGGDGEQFF

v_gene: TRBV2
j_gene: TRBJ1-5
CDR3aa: CASSGNRGFGQPQHF